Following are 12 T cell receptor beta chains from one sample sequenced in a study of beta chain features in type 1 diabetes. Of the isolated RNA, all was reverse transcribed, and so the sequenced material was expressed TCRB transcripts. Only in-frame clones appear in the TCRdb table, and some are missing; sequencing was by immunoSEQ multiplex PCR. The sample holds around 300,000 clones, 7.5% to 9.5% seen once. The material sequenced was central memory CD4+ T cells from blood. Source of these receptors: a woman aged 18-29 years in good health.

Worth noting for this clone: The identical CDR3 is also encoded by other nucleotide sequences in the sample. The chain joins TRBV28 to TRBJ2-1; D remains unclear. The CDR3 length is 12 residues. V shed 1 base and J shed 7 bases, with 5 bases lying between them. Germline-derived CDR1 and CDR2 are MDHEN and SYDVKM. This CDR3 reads CASSLLRNEQFF. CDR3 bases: TGTGCCAGCAGTTTATTGAGAAATGAGCAGTTCTTC. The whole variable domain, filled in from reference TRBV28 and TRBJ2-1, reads DVKVTQSSRYLVKRTGEKVFLECVQDMDHENMFWYRQDPGLGLRLIYFSYDVKMKEKGDIPEGYSVSREKKERFSLILESASTNQTSMYLCASSLLRNEQFFGPGTRLTVL.

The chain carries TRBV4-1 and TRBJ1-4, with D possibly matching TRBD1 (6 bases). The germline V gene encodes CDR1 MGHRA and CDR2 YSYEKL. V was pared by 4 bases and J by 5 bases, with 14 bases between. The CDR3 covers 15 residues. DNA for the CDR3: TGCGCCAGCAGCCCCCCCGGACAGATCAATGAAAAACTGTTTTTT. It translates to CASSPPGQINEKLFF.

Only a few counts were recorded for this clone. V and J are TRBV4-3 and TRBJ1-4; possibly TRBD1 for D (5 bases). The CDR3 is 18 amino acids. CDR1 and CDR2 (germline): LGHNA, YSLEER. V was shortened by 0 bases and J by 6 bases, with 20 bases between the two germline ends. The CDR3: CASSQEGPNQGGYEKLFF. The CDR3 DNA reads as TGCGCCAGCAGCCAAGAAGGCCCTAACCAGGGAGGTTATGAAAAACTGTTTTTT.

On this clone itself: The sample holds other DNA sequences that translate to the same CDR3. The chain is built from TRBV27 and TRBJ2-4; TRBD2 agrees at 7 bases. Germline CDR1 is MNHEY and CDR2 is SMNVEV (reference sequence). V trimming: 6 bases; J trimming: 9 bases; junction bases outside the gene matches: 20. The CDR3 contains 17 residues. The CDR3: CASRPFRGRGGEGIQYF. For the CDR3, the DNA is TGTGCCAGCAGGCCATTCAGAGGGCGTGGGGGGGAGGGCATTCAGTACTTC.

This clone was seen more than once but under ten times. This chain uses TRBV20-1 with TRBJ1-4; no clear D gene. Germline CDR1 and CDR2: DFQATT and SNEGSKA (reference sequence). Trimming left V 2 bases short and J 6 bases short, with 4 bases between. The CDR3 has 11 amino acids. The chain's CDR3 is CSARWDEKLFF. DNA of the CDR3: TGCAGTGCTAGATGGGATGAAAAACTGTTTTTT.

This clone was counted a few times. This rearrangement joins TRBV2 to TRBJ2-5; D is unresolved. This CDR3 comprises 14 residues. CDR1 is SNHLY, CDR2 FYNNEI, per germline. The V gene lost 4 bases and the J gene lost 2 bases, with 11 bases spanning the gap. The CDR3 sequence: CASSVYKLQETQYF. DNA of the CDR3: TGTGCCAGCAGTGTGTATAAGTTACAAGAGACCCAGTACTTC.

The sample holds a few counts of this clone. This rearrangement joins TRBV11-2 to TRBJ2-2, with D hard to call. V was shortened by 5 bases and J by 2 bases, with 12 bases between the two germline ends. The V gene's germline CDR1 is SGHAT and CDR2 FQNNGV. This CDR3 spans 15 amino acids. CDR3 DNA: TGTGCCAGCAGCCCGACCTCATTAAACACCGGGGAGCTGTTTTTT. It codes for CASSPTSLNTGELFF. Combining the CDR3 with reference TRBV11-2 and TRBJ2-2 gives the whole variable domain EAGVAQSPRYKIIEKRQSVAFWCNPISGHATLYWYQQILGQGPKLLIQFQNNGVVDDSQLPKDRFSAERLKGVDSTLKIQPAKLEDSAVYLCASSPTSLNTGELFFGEGSRLTVL.

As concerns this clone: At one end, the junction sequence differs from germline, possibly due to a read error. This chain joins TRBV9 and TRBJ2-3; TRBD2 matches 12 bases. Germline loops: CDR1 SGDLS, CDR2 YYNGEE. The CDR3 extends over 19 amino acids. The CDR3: CPSSVGGLAGRPRTDTQYF. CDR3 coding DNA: TGTCCCAGCAGCGTAGGAGGACTAGCGGGGAGGCCTCGCACAGATACGCAGTATTTT.

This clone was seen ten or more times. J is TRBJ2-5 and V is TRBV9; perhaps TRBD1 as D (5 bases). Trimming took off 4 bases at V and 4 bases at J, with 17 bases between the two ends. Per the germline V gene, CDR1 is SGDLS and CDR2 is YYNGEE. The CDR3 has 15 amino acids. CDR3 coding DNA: TGTGCCAGCAGCCCCCGACAGCTGCGAGGAGAGACCCAGTACTTC. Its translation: CASSPRQLRGETQYF.

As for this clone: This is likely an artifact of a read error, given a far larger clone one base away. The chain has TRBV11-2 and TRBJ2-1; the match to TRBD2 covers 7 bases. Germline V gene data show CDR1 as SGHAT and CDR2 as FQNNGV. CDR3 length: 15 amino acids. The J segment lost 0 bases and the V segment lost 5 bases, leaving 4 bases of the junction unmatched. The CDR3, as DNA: TGTGCCAGCAGCCCGGGGGGTGGCTCCTACAATGAGCAGTTCTTC. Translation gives CASSPGGGSYNEQFF.

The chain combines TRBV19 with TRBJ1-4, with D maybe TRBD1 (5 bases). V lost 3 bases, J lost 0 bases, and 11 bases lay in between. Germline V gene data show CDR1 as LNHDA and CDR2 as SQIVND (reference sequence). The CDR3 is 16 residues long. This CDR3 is CASSIGKGPTNEKLFF. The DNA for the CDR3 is TGTGCCAGTAGTATCGGGAAGGGGCCAACTAATGAAAAACTGTTTTTT.

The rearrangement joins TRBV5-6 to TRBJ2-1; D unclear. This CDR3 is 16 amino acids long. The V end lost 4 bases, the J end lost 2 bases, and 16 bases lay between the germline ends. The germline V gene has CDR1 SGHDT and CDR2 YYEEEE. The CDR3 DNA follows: TGTGCCAGCAGCCAAAGGTCGAAGGATCCCTACAATGAGCAGTTCTTC. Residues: CASSQRSKDPYNEQFF.